The sample holds many counts of the clone carrying this T cell receptor beta chain. Its antigen is currently unknown. The sample originates from a study of beta chain features in type 1 diabetes. As for the study in general: Comparable age, gender and cell yields were observed in patients relative to healthy donors.

Staining for CD45RO/CCR7/CD25/CD127/CD95/CD27 allowed sorting of CD4+ naive, central memory, regulatory and stem cell-like memory cells. Trimming cost V 8 bases and J 7 bases, with 5 bases left between them. From germline, CDR1 is LNHDA and CDR2 SQIVND (reference sequence). There are 9 residues in the CDR3. Expressed TCRB transcripts were sequenced because the isolated RNA had all been reverse transcribed beforehand. Samples of naive, central memory and regulatory T cells yielded a mean of about 3.7 million reads. Assay used: immunoSEQ multiplex PCR; TCRdb lists only in-frame clones, some missing. The table has fewer than 900,000 clones, 15% to 20% seen once; the top ten hold 0.023%. Study conclusions and caveats: Healthy donors had naive, central memory and Treg TCRB repertoires that appeared less similar than those seen among patients.

Sequencing was carried out using naive CD4+ T cells from blood. The source of this sequence is a woman between 18 and 30 years old in good health. This sequence joins TRBV19 and TRBJ1-1; no definite D call. CDR3 sequence: CASGREAFF. CDR3 coding DNA: TGTGCCAGTGGGCGTGAAGCTTTCTTT.